One and the same sample provided the 21 T cell receptor beta chains below, sequenced in a study of cytotoxic CD8 clonotypes in ibrutinib-treated CLL. Sequencing was performed with immunoSEQ multiplex PCR; in TCRdb, only in-frame clones are kept and a portion is missing. Among fewer than 400,000 clones, 67% were seen once, and the ten largest hold roughly 6%. Sequencing used PBMCs, obtained after 36 months of ibrutinib treatment. These receptors came from a human donor with chronic lymphocytic leukemia.

The chain carries TRBV25-1 and TRBJ2-7, with 8 bases fitting TRBD1. Germline values: CDR1 MGHDK, CDR2 SYGVNS. The CDR3 runs to 13 residues. The V gene end was trimmed by 6 bases and the J gene end by 2 bases; junction bases not matched to a gene: 3. The CDR3 region is CASSLTGAYEQYF. The CDR3 DNA follows: TGTGCCAGCAGCCTGACAGGGGCCTACGAGCAGTACTTC.

The V gene is TRBV4-1, the J gene TRBJ1-5; 12 bases agree with TRBD1. V lost 4 bases and J lost 5; bases outside the gene matches: 0. The CDR3 has 14 residues. Per the germline V gene, CDR1 is MGHRA and CDR2 is YSYEKL. CDR3 loop: CASSRDRGHQPQHF. The DNA for the CDR3 is TGCGCCAGCAGCCGGGACAGGGGGCATCAGCCCCAGCATTTT.

The gene calls are TRBV28 and TRBJ1-3; D is unresolved. The ends were cut back, 6 bases at V and 3 bases at J, with 15 bases in the middle. CDR1 and CDR2 (germline): MDHEN, SYDVKM. This CDR3 contains 15 residues. The CDR3 spells CASSRGRIRGNTIYF. The DNA of the CDR3 is TGTGCCAGCAGCCGAGGACGTATCCGTGGAAACACCATATATTTT.

This rearrangement joins TRBV5-1 to TRBJ2-7, with 11 positions matching TRBD1. The CDR3 length is 16 residues. J was trimmed by 4 bases and V by 3 bases; bases with no gene match: 9. CDR1 SGHRS and CDR2 YFSETQ come from the germline V gene. CDR3: CASSSDPDRGLYEQYF. CDR3 DNA sequence: TGCGCCAGCAGCTCCGACCCGGACAGGGGGCTTTACGAGCAGTACTTC.

This clone occurred a few times. Its ends do not fully match the called genes, so a read error is possible. Written as DNA, the CDR3 is TGTGCCAGCAGCCTAGAGGCGGGTTTCGGCTCCTACGAGCAGTACTTC. Translation gives CASSLEAGFGSYEQYF. The chain has TRBV11-2 and TRBJ2-7, with D maybe TRBD2 (5 bases). Looked up from germline, CDR1 is SGHAT and CDR2 is FQNNGV. The CDR3 is 16 residues long.

The genes are TRBV4-1 and TRBJ2-6, with D perhaps matching TRBD2 (7 bases). This CDR3 contains 17 residues. From germline, CDR1 is MGHRA and CDR2 YSYEKL. V lost 2 bases to trimming and J lost 3 bases, with 14 bases between them. DNA of the CDR3: TGCGCCAGCAGCCAATCCCCGGGGGGCGGTGGGGCCAACGTCCTGACTTTC. Amino acids: CASSQSPGGGGANVLTF.

The chain carries TRBV7-7 and TRBJ2-7, with D perhaps TRBD2 (7 bases). The ends were cut back, 5 bases at V and 1 base at J, with 12 bases in the middle. Per germline, CDR1 SSHAT and CDR2 FNYEAQ (reference sequence). The CDR3 length is 14 residues. CDR3 residues: CASSRGASSYEQYF. The CDR3 DNA reads TGTGCCAGCAGCCGGGGGGCGAGTTCCTACGAGCAGTACTTC.

The gene calls are TRBV29-1 and TRBJ1-1; D remains unclear. The CDR3 runs 11 residues. Germline values: CDR1 SQVTM, CDR2 ANQGSEA. V lost 3 bases to trimming and J lost 2 bases, with 4 bases between them. The CDR3 sequence: CSVEVNTEAFF. The CDR3 coding sequence is TGCAGCGTTGAGGTAAACACTGAAGCTTTCTTT.

The gene calls are TRBV5-1 and TRBJ2-7; TRBD1 agrees at 9 bases. CDR1 and CDR2 (germline): SGHRS, YFSETQ. CDR3 size: 15 residues. Trimming took 3 bases from V and 4 from J; bases not matched to a gene: 8. In nucleotides, the CDR3 is TGCGCCAGCAGCTCGTCTGGGACAGGGAATTACGAGCAGTACTTC. It specifies CASSSSGTGNYEQYF.

CDR3 sequence reads: CAISEEYEQYF. CDR3 nucleotides: TGTGCCATCAGTGAAGAATACGAGCAGTACTTC. The chain uses TRBV10-3 and TRBJ2-7; D uncertain. Germline V gives CDR1 ENHRY, CDR2 SYGVKD. This CDR3 spans 11 amino acids. V gave up 3 bases and J gave up 4 bases, with 4 bases separating them.

The genes are TRBV7-2 and TRBJ2-3, with a possible D match to TRBD1 (6 bases). CDR1 and CDR2 from the germline V gene are SGHTA and FQGNSA. This CDR3 is built from 16 residues. V dropped 5 bases and J dropped 1 base, with 16 bases sitting between them. Written as DNA, the CDR3 is TGTGCCAGCAGCCCAGCGGCAGGGGCGGGCACAGATACGCAGTATTTT. Protein product: CASSPAAGAGTDTQYF.

The chain has TRBV9 and TRBJ2-2; 10 bases are a match to TRBD1. This CDR3 contains 16 residues. Germline V CDR1 and CDR2: SGDLS, YYNGEE. Losses at the gene ends were 3 bases for V and 3 bases for J; bases not matched to a gene: 5. CDR3 nucleotide sequence: TGTGCCAGCAGCGCGGGGACAGGGGCCTACACCGGGGAGCTGTTTTTT. It translates to CASSAGTGAYTGELFF. The full variable domain, in which reference TRBV9 and TRBJ2-2 provide the parts outside the CDR3, is DSGVTQTPKHLITATGQRVTLRCSPRSGDLSVYWYQQSLDQGLQFLIQYYNGEERAKGNILERFSAQQFPDLHSELNLSSLELGDSALYFCASSAGTGAYTGELFFGEGSRLTVL.

This rearrangement joins TRBV29-1 to TRBJ2-1; 10 nucleotides align to TRBD2. From germline, CDR1 is SQVTM and CDR2 ANQGSEA. The V segment lost 7 bases and the J segment 9 bases; nucleotides outside the gene matches: 12. The CDR3 sequence is 14 residues long. The CDR3 reads CSARPGLAFFEQFF. CDR3 nucleotides: TGCAGCGCCAGACCGGGACTAGCGTTCTTTGAGCAGTTCTTC.

The V gene is TRBV2, the J gene TRBJ2-5; possible D gene TRBD2, 6 bases. Trimming left V 2 bases short and J 2 bases short, with 12 bases between. The CDR3 extends over 15 amino acids. Germline CDR1 and CDR2: SNHLY and FYNNEI. CDR3 sequence: CASSEPGLLQETQYF. Written as DNA, the CDR3 is TGTGCCAGCAGTGAACCGGGACTGCTACAAGAGACCCAGTACTTC.

The chain uses TRBV5-1 and TRBJ2-7, with D unresolved. V shed 1 base and J shed 3 bases, with 8 bases lying between them. Looked up from germline, CDR1 is SGHRS and CDR2 is YFSETQ. CDR3 length: 13 amino acids. CDR3 sequence (DNA): TGCGCCAGCAGCTTGTCAGCAAACTACGAGCAGTACTTC. This gives the protein CASSLSANYEQYF.

This clone came up a few times. J is TRBJ2-7 and V is TRBV6-6; 7 nucleotides agree with TRBD1. Germline trimming cut 0 bases from V and 4 bases from J; bases unmatched to any gene: 0. The CDR3 spans 13 residues. Germline V gene sequence: CDR1 MNHNY, CDR2 SVGAGI (reference sequence). The CDR3 is CASSYSTGYEQYF. The CDR3 DNA reads as TGTGCCAGCAGTTACTCGACAGGGTACGAGCAGTACTTC.

The chain couples TRBV2 to TRBJ2-7; 7 bases are shared with TRBD1. CDR3 length: 12 amino acids. Germline V gives CDR1 SNHLY, CDR2 FYNNEI. The trim removed 11 bases at V and 0 bases at J, leaving 4 bases unmatched. This CDR3 reads CAGRDSSYEQYF. The CDR3 region has the DNA TGTGCCGGCCGGGACAGCTCCTACGAGCAGTACTTC.

This clone has a handful of counts. The V and J genes are TRBV5-6 and TRBJ1-2, with 8 bases identical to TRBD1. The CDR3 extends over 13 amino acids. Losses at the gene ends were 4 bases for V and 8 bases for J; bases not matched to a gene: 7. CDR1 is SGHDT and CDR2 is YYEEEE in the germline V gene. CDR3 coding DNA: TGTGCCAGCAGCCCTGGACAGGGCAGGGGCTACACCTTC. This codes for CASSPGQGRGYTF.

The rearrangement joins TRBV7-9 to TRBJ1-1, with unresolved D. V was cut by 5 bases and J by 1 base, with 5 bases left in between. Germline values: CDR1 SEHNR, CDR2 FQNEAQ (reference sequence). The CDR3 loop spans 12 amino acids. Here the CDR3 DNA reads TGTGCCAGCAGCATACAGAACACTGAAGCTTTCTTT. This translates into CASSIQNTEAFF. The full variable domain, completed using reference TRBV7-9 and TRBJ1-1, is DTGVSQNPRHKITKRGQNVTFRCDPISEHNRLYWYRQTLGQGPEFLTYFQNEAQLEKSRLLSDRFSAERPKGSFSTLEIQRTEQGDSAMYLCASSIQNTEAFFGQGTRLTVV.

V is TRBV5-1 and J is TRBJ2-1, with D uncertain. V was cut by 4 bases and J by 4 bases, with 9 bases left in between. In germline, CDR1 is SGHRS, CDR2 YFSETQ. CDR3 length equals 13 residues. CDR3 protein: CASSMDGYNEQFF. CDR3 DNA sequence: TGCGCCAGCAGCATGGACGGATACAATGAGCAGTTCTTC.

This CDR3 is CASSPVGVDYNEQFF. CDR3 in DNA: TGTGCCAGCAGCCCCGTTGGGGTAGACTACAATGAGCAGTTCTTC. The chain has TRBV7-2 and TRBJ2-1, with D unresolved. This CDR3 is 15 amino acids long. Trimming left V 5 bases short and J 3 bases short, with 14 bases between. Germline CDR1 and CDR2: SGHTA and FQGNSA. Full variable domain (missing parts from reference TRBV7-2 and TRBJ2-1): GAGVSQSPSNKVTEKGKDVELRCDPISGHTALYWYRQSLGQGLEFLIYFQGNSAPDKSGLPSDRFSAERTGGSVSTLTIQRTQQEDSAVYLCASSPVGVDYNEQFFGPGTRLTVL.